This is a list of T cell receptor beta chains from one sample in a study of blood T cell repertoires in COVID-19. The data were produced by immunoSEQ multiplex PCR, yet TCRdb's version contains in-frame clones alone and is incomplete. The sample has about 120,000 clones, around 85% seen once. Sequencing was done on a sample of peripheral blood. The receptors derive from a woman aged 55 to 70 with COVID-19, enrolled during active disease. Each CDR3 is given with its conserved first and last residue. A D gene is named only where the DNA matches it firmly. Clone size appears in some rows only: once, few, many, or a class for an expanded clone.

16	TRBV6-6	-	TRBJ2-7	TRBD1	TGTGCCAGCAGTTACTTGTCAGGGACAGGGAACGACGAGCAGTACTTC	CASSYLSGTGNDEQYF
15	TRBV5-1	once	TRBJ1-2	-	TGCGCCAGCAGCTTGGTGGGTCAGGGGCTCAATGGCTACACCTTC	CASSLVGQGLNGYTF
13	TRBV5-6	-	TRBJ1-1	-	TGTGCCAGCAGCTTTACAGGACACACTGAAGCTTTCTTT	CASSFTGHTEAFF
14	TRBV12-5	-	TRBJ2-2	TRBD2	TGTGCTAGTGGTTTCGACGGGGGGGCCGGGGAGCTGTTTTTT	CASGFDGGAGELFF
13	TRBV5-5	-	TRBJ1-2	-	TGTGCCAGCAGCTTGCTCCCGGAGGATGGCTACACCTTC	CASSLLPEDGYTF
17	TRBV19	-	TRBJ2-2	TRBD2	TGTGCCAGTAGTAGGGGTCTAGCGGGGGTTAACACCGGGGAGCTGTTTTTT	CASSRGLAGVNTGELFF
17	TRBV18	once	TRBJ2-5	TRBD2	TGTGCCAGCTCACCAAGCGGGGGGGGCAGGTTCCAAGAGACCCAGTACTTC	CASSPSGGGRFQETQYF
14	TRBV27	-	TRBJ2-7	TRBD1	TGTGCCAGCAGGACAGGGCCCTCCCCCTACGAGCAGTACTTC	CASRTGPSPYEQYF
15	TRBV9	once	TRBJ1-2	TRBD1	TGTGCCAGCAGCGGTCCGCCCGGGACAGATTTTGGCTACACCTTC	CASSGPPGTDFGYTF
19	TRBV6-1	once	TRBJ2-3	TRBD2	TGTGCCAGCAGTGAAATCCCAACGGGACTAGCGGGGGGTTCGGATACGCAGTATTTT	CASSEIPTGLAGGSDTQYF
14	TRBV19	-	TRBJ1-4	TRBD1	TGTGCCAGTACCAACAGGGGATTAAATGAAAAACTGTTTTTT	CASTNRGLNEKLFF
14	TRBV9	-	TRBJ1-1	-	TGTGCCAGCAGCACAGGGACACAGAACACTGAAGCTTTCTTT	CASSTGTQNTEAFF
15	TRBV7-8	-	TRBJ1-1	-	TGTGCCAGCAGCTTTAAACCCCGGGTTGGGACTGAAGCTTTCTTT	CASSFKPRVGTEAFF
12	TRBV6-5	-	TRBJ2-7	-	TGTGCCAGCAGGGACAACCCTTTTGAGCAGTACTTC	CASRDNPFEQYF
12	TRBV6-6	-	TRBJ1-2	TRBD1	TGTGCCAGCAGGGACAGGGGCTATGGCTACACCTTC	CASRDRGYGYTF